By share, the clone carrying this T cell receptor (beta chain) ranks as medium-sized (0.01 to 0.1%). These data are taken from a study of immune characterization of retroperitoneal liposarcoma. V was pared by 0 bases and J by 1 base, with 15 bases between. Germline V gives CDR1 SGHNT, CDR2 YENEEA. This CDR3 contains 18 residues. TCRdb used MiXCR to reprocess the PCR reads, holding one entry per CDR3 protein. The sample carries 9,000 to 10,000 distinct CDR3 sequences, approximately 30% recorded once. This rearrangement joins TRBV11-3 to TRBJ2-2; the D is unclear. The source material was tumor tissue. This sequence originates from a male donor with retroperitoneal liposarcoma. The CDR3: CASSLDSPQRRNTGELFF. CDR3 coding DNA: TGTGCCAGCAGCTTAGATTCCCCTCAGCGACGGAACACCGGGGAGCTGTTTTTT.